These T cell receptor beta chains were read from a single sample in a study of blood T cell repertoires in COVID-19. Here immunoSEQ multiplex PCR was the method, and the copy in TCRdb shows in-frame clones only, minus some. The sample comprises some 200,000 clones, approximately 78% of which are singletons, and approximately 12% rests with the top ten. Sequenced material: peripheral blood. The origin of the receptors is a woman aged 40 to 50 with acute or convalescent COVID-19. CDR3s include the opening cysteine and the closing phenylalanine or tryptophan. The order of the fields is D gene, V gene, clone size, J gene, CDR3 protein. A D gene is named only where the DNA matches it firmly. Rows give clone size only sometimes, using once, few, many, or a class for an expanded clone.

>-|TRBV7-9|-|TRBJ2-5
CASSLSRYQETQYF
>TRBD2|TRBV15|-|TRBJ2-1
CATSRVAGSYNEQFF
>TRBD1|TRBV4-2|few|TRBJ2-7
CASSQEGSTGGSYEQYF
>TRBD1|TRBV4-2|few|TRBJ1-5
CASSQESTGVGQPQHF
>TRBD1|TRBV29-1|-|TRBJ2-5
CSVVQGDYGETQYF
>-|TRBV7-9|-|TRBJ2-2
CASSFDTGSNTGELFF
>TRBD1|TRBV7-6|-|TRBJ2-3
CASSPWDRSSTDTQYF
>TRBD2|TRBV7-2|-|TRBJ2-3
CASSLPWAGGGDTQYF
>TRBD1|TRBV7-2|once|TRBJ1-1
CASSLLYRGFGEAFF
>TRBD1|TRBV30|-|TRBJ1-2
CAWSPPGTGISYGYTF
>TRBD2|TRBV5-1|few|TRBJ2-3
CASSLRGGGQADTQYF
>TRBD1|TRBV7-2|-|TRBJ2-7
CASSLSVAGGAMNYEQYF
>TRBD2|TRBV9|-|TRBJ2-3
CASSPAGGETDTQYF
>TRBD1|TRBV11-2|-|TRBJ1-4
CASSLADRVFEKLFF
>TRBD2|TRBV11-2|-|TRBJ2-3
CASSQSGGGTDTQYF
>-|TRBV30|-|TRBJ1-1
CAWNPEVGEAFF
>-|TRBV27|-|TRBJ2-4
CASSFQGSKNIQYF
>-|TRBV19|few|TRBJ1-3
CASTSSGNTIYF
>TRBD2|TRBV5-1|-|TRBJ2-1
CASSPRTRYEQFF
>TRBD2|TRBV30|few|TRBJ2-4
CAWSVGLAGGIQYF
>TRBD2|TRBV19|few|TRBJ2-1
CASSTSGGASREQFF
>TRBD1|TRBV9|-|TRBJ2-5
CASSVGTGLQETQYF
>-|TRBV4-2|-|TRBJ2-3
CASSQDPGDTQYF
>-|TRBV11-2|few|TRBJ1-3
CASSLDRGPGNTIYF